One TCR beta chain is described in this entry. The antigen remains unidentified. Other nucleotide sequences in the sample specify the same CDR3. V was clipped by 4 bases and J by 9 bases; unmatched bases: 6. CDR3 length: 14 amino acids. CDR1 and CDR2 from the germline V gene are LNHDA and SQIVND (reference sequence). The intended depth for sequencing was 1 in 200,000 to 1 in 1 million T cells. Repertoires were generated with immunoSEQ multiplex PCR, while TCRdb's copy carries only in-frame clones and drops some. The sample includes roughly 250,000 clones, 60% to 75% of them seen just once. The data were obtained in a study of cytotoxic CD8 clonotypes in ibrutinib-treated CLL. Study context: Partial responses totalled about 25 and complete responses 2; after median approximately 6 years, 14 remained remitted and about twelve progressed.

Study-wide results and caveats: T-cell clonality at baseline went above that of age-matched healthy donors and rose and fell with circulating CD8+ T-cell counts. Public clonotypes, an uncommon group, contracted or remained stable on treatment.

This chain uses TRBV19 with TRBJ2-1; 10 bases map to TRBD2. This sequence was found in a human donor with chronic lymphocytic leukemia. This specimen consisted of PBMCs, obtained after 24 months of ibrutinib treatment. The CDR3 reads CASSKSGRVTEQFF. For the CDR3, the DNA is TGTGCCAGTAGTAAGAGCGGGAGGGTGACTGAGCAGTTCTTC.